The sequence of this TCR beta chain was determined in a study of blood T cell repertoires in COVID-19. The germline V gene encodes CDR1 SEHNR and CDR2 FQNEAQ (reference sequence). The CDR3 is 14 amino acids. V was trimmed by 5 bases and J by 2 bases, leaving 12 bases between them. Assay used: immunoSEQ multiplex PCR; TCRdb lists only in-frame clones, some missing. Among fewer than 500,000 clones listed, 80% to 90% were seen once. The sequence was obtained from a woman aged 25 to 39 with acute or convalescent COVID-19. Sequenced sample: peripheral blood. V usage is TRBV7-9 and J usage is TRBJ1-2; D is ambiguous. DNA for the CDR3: TGTGCCAGCAGCCCAGGCCGGGAGAACTATGGCTACACCTTC. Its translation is CASSPGRENYGYTF.